One sample yielded the 30 T cell receptor beta chains listed below, sequenced in a study of shared clonotypes between healthy human individuals. Sequenced by immunoSEQ multiplex PCR; TCRdb stores in-frame clones only, minus some. The sample yields 730,000 or so clones, 72% seen once. Material for sequencing was memory CD4+ T cells sorted from blood. Subset meaning: CD45RA-negative fraction. The receptor source for this set is a woman aged 25 to 39 in good health.

V usage is TRBV7-9 and J usage is TRBJ2-1; the match to TRBD1 covers 10 bases. Germline values: CDR1 SEHNR, CDR2 FQNEAQ (reference sequence). The length of the CDR3 is 17 residues. V dropped 0 bases and J dropped 1; count of bases not matched to a gene: 3. The CDR3 region is CASSLAWDRGSYNEQFF. CDR3 coding DNA: TGTGCCAGCAGCTTAGCTTGGGACAGGGGATCCTACAATGAGCAGTTCTTC.

This sequence joins TRBV14 and TRBJ2-7; D is unclear. V was shortened by 2 bases and J by 2 bases, with 10 bases between the two germline ends. Germline CDR1 SGHDN, CDR2 FVKESK. The length of the CDR3 is 14 residues. This CDR3 is CASSQSTATYEQYF. As DNA, the CDR3 is TGTGCCAGCAGCCAATCCACAGCCACCTACGAGCAGTACTTC.

V gene TRBV6-4 combines with J gene TRBJ1-5; no definite D call. The CDR3 totals 15 residues. Looked up from germline, CDR1 is MRHNA and CDR2 is SNTAGT. V shed 6 bases and J shed 0 bases, with 12 bases lying between them. CDR3 sequence reads: CASRGQTHSNQPQHF. The CDR3, as DNA: TGTGCCAGCAGGGGCCAGACCCATAGCAATCAGCCCCAGCATTTT.

This rearrangement joins TRBV5-1 to TRBJ1-1, with TRBD1 as a possible D gene (6 bases). CDR1 SGHRS and CDR2 YFSETQ come from the germline V gene. V was clipped by 0 bases and J by 4 bases, with 10 bases between them. This CDR3 region has 14 residues. DNA for the CDR3: TGCGCCAGCAGCTTGGTGGGGGCGAGCACTGAAGCTTTCTTT. Protein product: CASSLVGASTEAFF.

The V gene is TRBV6-5, the J gene TRBJ1-1; no clear D. Germline assignment: CDR1 MNHEY and CDR2 SVGAGI. The CDR3 has 16 residues. Trimming removed 0 bases at V and 3 bases at J, with 14 bases between. The CDR3 is CASSYSIDGRHTEAFF. CDR3 in DNA: TGTGCCAGCAGTTACTCGATCGACGGGCGACACACTGAAGCTTTCTTT.

The table lists this clone with a few counts. The gene calls are TRBV29-1 and TRBJ2-3; D is uncertain. Germline assignment: CDR1 SQVTM and CDR2 ANQGSEA. CDR3 length: 14 amino acids. V was cut by 0 bases and J by 6 bases, with 13 bases left in between. The CDR3 sequence: CSVEDQGSPDTQYF. For the CDR3, the DNA is TGCAGCGTTGAAGATCAAGGTTCCCCCGATACGCAGTATTTT.

This clone was picked up one time. This chain links TRBV7-2 with TRBJ1-5; no reliable D call. The CDR3 has 17 amino acids. V was pared by 5 bases and J by 0 bases, with 17 bases between. Germline V gene sequence: CDR1 SGHTA, CDR2 FQGNSA. The chain's CDR3 is CASSPGPITYSNQPQHF. CDR3 DNA: TGTGCCAGCAGCCCCGGACCGATCACCTATAGCAATCAGCCCCAGCATTTT.

The chain joins TRBV4-2 to TRBJ1-3, with 8 bases lining up with TRBD1. This CDR3 region has 14 residues. V lost 1 base to trimming and J lost 7 bases; unmatched junction nucleotides: 3. The germline CDR1 and CDR2 sequences are LGHNA and YNFKEQ. The CDR3 spells CASSQGTGRNTIYF. DNA for the CDR3: TGTGCCAGCAGCCAAGGGACAGGGCGGAACACCATATATTTT.

The rearrangement uses TRBV11-2 and TRBJ1-4; D is ambiguous. Deletions cut 5 bases from V and 8 bases from J, with 9 bases between. The CDR3 consists of 12 residues. Per germline, CDR1 SGHAT and CDR2 FQNNGV. CDR3 nucleotides: TGTGCCAGCAGCAGGGTCGAAGAAAAACTGTTTTTT. This codes for CASSRVEEKLFF.

The J gene is TRBJ2-1, the V gene TRBV5-1; perhaps TRBD2 as D (6 bases). Looked up from germline, CDR1 is SGHRS and CDR2 is YFSETQ. The V gene lost 6 bases and the J gene lost 10 bases, with 20 bases spanning the gap. The CDR3 loop spans 14 amino acids. CDR3 coding DNA: TGCGCCAGCACTGTCGGGACTCATACTGGGGAGCAGTTCTTC. Its translation: CASTVGTHTGEQFF.

V gene TRBV6-5 combines with J gene TRBJ2-1; a possible D gene is TRBD2 (6 bases). Germline lookup yields CDR1 MNHEY and CDR2 SVGAGI. The V gene lost 8 bases and the J gene lost 7 bases, with 21 bases spanning the gap. This CDR3 contains 15 residues. The CDR3 nucleotides are TGTGCCAGCGTTCGGGCTGGCGGGAAATTGAATGAGCAGTTCTTC. It translates to CASVRAGGKLNEQFF.

The V gene is TRBV6-1, the J gene TRBJ2-7, with D unresolved. Per the germline V gene, CDR1 is MNHNS and CDR2 is SASEGT. Trimming pared 6 bases from V and 3 bases from J, leaving 9 bases between. This CDR3 spans 12 amino acids. In DNA form, the CDR3 reads TGTGCCAGCAGCAGCCAGAGCTACGAGCAGTACTTC. This encodes CASSSQSYEQYF.

This clone appeared a few times. The V call is TRBV10-2, the J call TRBJ1-2; D may be TRBD1 (6 bases). The CDR3 runs to 12 residues. Trimming pared 7 bases from V and 8 bases from J, leaving 14 bases between. The germline gives CDR1 WSHSY, CDR2 SAAADI. The CDR3 DNA reads TGCGCCAGCACCCCAGGGGTGAGCGGCTACACCTTC. Its translation: CASTPGVSGYTF.

The V call is TRBV28, the J call TRBJ1-1, with TRBD1 matching over 7 bases. J was trimmed by 7 bases and V by 6 bases; bases with no gene match: 8. From germline, CDR1 is MDHEN and CDR2 SYDVKM. The CDR3 totals 13 residues. CDR3 region: CASSRTNRGEAFF. CDR3 coding DNA: TGTGCCAGCAGCCGAACCAACAGGGGTGAAGCTTTCTTT. Full variable domain (rest looked up from reference TRBV28 and TRBJ1-1): DVKVTQSSRYLVKRTGEKVFLECVQDMDHENMFWYRQDPGLGLRLIYFSYDVKMKEKGDIPEGYSVSREKKERFSLILESASTNQTSMYLCASSRTNRGEAFFGQGTRLTVV.

V and J are TRBV27 and TRBJ2-3; D is possibly TRBD1 (5 bases). V shed 5 bases and J shed 1 base, with 13 bases lying between them. Per germline, CDR1 MNHEY and CDR2 SMNVEV (reference sequence). The length of the CDR3 is 15 residues. Written as DNA, the CDR3 is TGTGCCAGCAGTGGTCTCAGGGCCGGCACAGATACGCAGTATTTT. Amino acid sequence: CASSGLRAGTDTQYF.

This sequence joins TRBV18 and TRBJ1-2, with TRBD1 identical over 9 bases. CDR1 is KGHSH, CDR2 LQKENI, per germline. The J segment lost 4 bases and the V segment lost 5 bases, leaving 8 bases of the junction unmatched. CDR3 length equals 15 residues. The CDR3 loop reads CASSTGTGNFYGYTF. The CDR3 nucleotides read TGTGCCAGCTCAACCGGGACAGGGAATTTCTATGGCTACACCTTC. Full variable domain (outside the CDR3, taken from reference TRBV18 and TRBJ1-2): NAGVMQNPRHLVRRRGQEARLRCSPMKGHSHVYWYRQLPEEGLKFMVYLQKENIIDESGMPKERFSAEFPKEGPSILRIQQVVRGDSAAYFCASSTGTGNFYGYTFGSGTRLTVV.

This clone was seen more than once but under ten times. The rearrangement uses TRBV9 and TRBJ2-7; 8 bases fit TRBD2. Germline CDR1 reads SGDLS; CDR2 reads YYNGEE. CDR3 length: 17 amino acids. V lost 0 bases and J lost 2; bases outside the gene matches: 10. The chain's CDR3 is CASSVGLSAGAAYEQYF. The CDR3, as DNA: TGTGCCAGCAGCGTAGGCCTCTCAGCGGGAGCAGCCTACGAGCAGTACTTC.

The chain is built from TRBV27 and TRBJ1-2, with 8 positions matching TRBD1. After removal of 8 bases from V and 5 bases from J, the junction contained 7 bases not matched to a gene. Germline CDR1 and CDR2: MNHEY and SMNVEV (reference sequence). CDR3 length equals 13 residues. In nucleotides, the CDR3 is TGTGCCAGCGGTGGACAGGGATATTATGGCTACACCTTC. Its translation: CASGGQGYYGYTF.

CDR3 DNA: TGTGCCAGTAACCCCCGGAGGGCTAACTATGGCTACACCTTC. It encodes CASNPRRANYGYTF. This chain uses TRBV19 with TRBJ1-2; D remains unclear. CDR1 and CDR2 (germline): LNHDA, SQIVND (reference sequence). V shed 7 bases and J shed 0 bases, with 12 bases lying between them. This CDR3 has 14 amino acids.

This clone was detected ten times or more. The chain combines TRBV28 with TRBJ2-5, with D unresolved. The ends were cut back, 8 bases at V and 1 base at J, with 14 bases in the middle. Germline CDR1 reads MDHEN; CDR2 reads SYDVKM. The CDR3 consists of 14 residues. Written as DNA, the CDR3 is TGTGCCAGCGGCCCGCCCCGGGCCCAAGAGACCCAGTACTTC. It is translated as CASGPPRAQETQYF.

This clone has a single count. The V and J genes are TRBV7-8 and TRBJ2-7, with 14 bases matching TRBD2. This CDR3 region has 16 residues. Germline CDR1 SGHVS, CDR2 FQNEAQ. V shed 8 bases, J shed 2 bases, and the junction held 8 bases outside the gene matches. CDR3 in amino acids: CASGGLAGANTYEQYF. CDR3 DNA: TGTGCCAGCGGGGGACTAGCGGGAGCGAACACCTACGAGCAGTACTTC.

The chain carries TRBV5-1 and TRBJ1-2, with 12 bases lining up with TRBD1. The V and J ends lost 0 bases and 9 bases, in that order; junction bases with no gene match: 12. CDR1 is SGHRS and CDR2 is YFSETQ in the germline V gene. The length of the CDR3 is 17 residues. The CDR3 DNA follows: TGCGCCAGCAGCTTGGAGTTGTTGGGACAGGGGGCAGGAAGCTACACCTTC. Encoded protein: CASSLELLGQGAGSYTF. Full variable domain (missing parts from reference TRBV5-1 and TRBJ1-2): KAGVTQTPRYLIKTRGQQVTLSCSPISGHRSVSWYQQTPGQGLQFLFEYFSETQRNKGNFPGRFSGRQFSNSRSEMNVSTLELGDSALYLCASSLELLGQGAGSYTFGSGTRLTVV.

Comments on this clone: This CDR3 is also generated by other DNA sequences in the sample. V is TRBV10-1 and J is TRBJ2-1; D gene unclear. The germline gives CDR1 WNHNN, CDR2 SYGVQD (reference sequence). Trimming pared 4 bases from V and 7 bases from J, leaving 8 bases between. The CDR3 runs 12 residues. The CDR3 reads CASSGPSNEQFF. CDR3 nucleotide sequence: TGCGCCAGCAGTGGCCCTTCGAATGAGCAGTTCTTC.

The gene calls are TRBV11-2 and TRBJ2-3; TRBD2 matches at 10 bases. The ends lost 2 bases at V and 4 bases at J; junction bases unmatched: 6. The CDR3 spans 16 residues. CDR1 is SGHAT, CDR2 FQNNGV, per germline. The CDR3 spells CASSLYPSGSADTQYF. Written as DNA, the CDR3 is TGTGCCAGCAGCTTATACCCTAGCGGGAGTGCAGATACGCAGTATTTT.

J is TRBJ2-7 and V is TRBV6-5; 7 bases line up with TRBD2. In germline, CDR1 is MNHEY, CDR2 SVGAGI. J lost 6 bases, V lost 2 bases, and 7 bases had no gene match. The CDR3 is 14 amino acids. In nucleotides, the CDR3 is TGTGCCAGCAGTTACAGGACGGGAGGTGGCGAGCAGTACTTC. Protein sequence: CASSYRTGGGEQYF.

The chain uses TRBV4-1 and TRBJ2-7, with 8 bases identical to TRBD2. This CDR3 region has 15 residues. Germline V lookup: CDR1 MGHRA, CDR2 YSYEKL. Trimming cost V 4 bases and J 4 bases; bases outside gene matches: 9. The CDR3 sequence: CASSLYSGGPYEQYF. The CDR3 DNA reads TGCGCCAGCAGCCTCTATTCGGGAGGGCCTTACGAGCAGTACTTC.

The chain is built from TRBV6-6 and TRBJ1-1; possibly TRBD1 for D (5 bases). Germline loops: CDR1 MNHNY, CDR2 SVGAGI (reference sequence). The CDR3 sequence is 14 residues long. V lost 5 bases and J lost 0, with 10 bases in between. CDR3 protein: CASSVQALNTEAFF. The CDR3 region has the DNA TGTGCCAGCAGTGTACAGGCTCTGAACACTGAAGCTTTCTTT.

This clone showed up many times. V gene TRBV6-4 combines with J gene TRBJ2-3; 9 bases fit TRBD1. The CDR3 covers 15 residues. Germline V gene lookup returns CDR1 MRHNA and CDR2 SNTAGT. The V segment lost 2 bases and the J segment 1 base; nucleotides outside the gene matches: 1. The CDR3 protein is CASSDTGGGTDTQYF. The DNA for the CDR3 is TGTGCCAGCAGTGACACAGGGGGCGGCACAGATACGCAGTATTTT.

The chain carries TRBV19 and TRBJ1-5, with D perhaps TRBD1 (6 bases). CDR3 size: 13 residues. Germline lookup yields CDR1 LNHDA and CDR2 SQIVND (reference sequence). Deletions cut 7 bases from V and 5 bases from J, with 12 bases between. CDR3 in amino acids: CASKVTGHQPQHF. The CDR3 DNA sequence: TGTGCCAGTAAGGTCACAGGGCATCAGCCCCAGCATTTT.

The rearrangement links TRBV28 to TRBJ1-5, with TRBD1 matching 7 bases. This CDR3 has 18 amino acids. Germline CDR1 is MDHEN and CDR2 is SYDVKM. J gave up 2 bases and V 4 bases, and 14 bases lay outside the gene matches. The CDR3 loop is CASSSTFPGGLGNQPQHF. The CDR3 bases are TGTGCCAGCAGTTCAACTTTTCCAGGGGGATTGGGCAATCAGCCCCAGCATTTT.